This T cell receptor (beta chain) was captured by sequencing in a study of siplizumab effects on memory and regulatory T cells. The germline V gene has CDR1 SGHTA and CDR2 FQGTGA. CDR3 length equals 15 residues. Trimming cost V 5 bases and J 5 bases, with 16 bases left between them. Overall study results and limits: Whether proliferating Tregs in siplizumab cultures suppress was not functionally confirmed. Mappable alloreactive CD4+ clones came from Treg cells roughly 65% of the time on average with siplizumab, against 25% to 30% in controls.

Each sample had around 110,000 TCR templates assayed. This table comes from immunoSEQ multiplex PCR, and its TCRdb copy is limited to in-frame clones, with some not included. Among about 91,000 clones, over 85% were seen once, and the ten largest hold under 8.5%. As regards this clone: Its antigen is undetermined.

The chain uses TRBV7-3 and TRBJ2-1; tentatively, D is TRBD1 or TRBD2 (5 bases each). The TCR was taken from a human donor in good health. The specimen sequenced was CD8+ T cells sorted from blood. The CDR3 DNA sequence: TGTGCCAGCAGCCTCACCGGGACGGAGGACAATGAGCAGTTCTTC. It translates to CASSLTGTEDNEQFF.